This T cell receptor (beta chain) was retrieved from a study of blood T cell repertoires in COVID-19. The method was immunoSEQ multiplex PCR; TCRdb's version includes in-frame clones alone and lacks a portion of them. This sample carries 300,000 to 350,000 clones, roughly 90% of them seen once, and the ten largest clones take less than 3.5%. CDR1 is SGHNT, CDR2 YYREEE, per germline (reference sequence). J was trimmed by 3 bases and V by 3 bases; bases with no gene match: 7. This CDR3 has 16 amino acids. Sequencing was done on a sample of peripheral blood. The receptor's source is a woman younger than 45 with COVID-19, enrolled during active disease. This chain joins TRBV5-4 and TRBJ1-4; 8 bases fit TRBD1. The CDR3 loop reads CASSSSRDRSNEKLFF. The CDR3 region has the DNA TGTGCCAGCAGCTCATCCCGGGACAGGTCTAATGAAAAACTGTTTTTT. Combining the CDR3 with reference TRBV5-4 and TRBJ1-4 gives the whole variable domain ETGVTQSPTHLIKTRGQQVTLRCSSQSGHNTVSWYQQALGQGPQFIFQYYREEENGRGNFPPRFSGLQFPNYSSELNVNALELDDSALYLCASSSSRDRSNEKLFFGSGTQLSVL.